The T cell receptor (beta chain) described here comes from a study of blood T cell repertoires in COVID-19. Measured with immunoSEQ multiplex PCR; TCRdb has only the in-frame clones, and not every one. The sample has 150,000 to 200,000 clones; roughly 80% are singletons. The CDR3 has 15 residues. The germline V gene encodes CDR1 SGHVS and CDR2 FQNEAQ. V was cut by 1 base and J by 4 bases, with 11 bases left in between. In terms of age and location, participants ranged from about 18 to 89 years and lived in 24 US areas. Input material: PBMCs or T cells enriched from blood (not recorded which). The chain recombines TRBV7-8 with TRBJ2-1, with D possibly TRBD2 on 6 matching bases. The sequence was collected from a woman in her sixties or seventies who had recovered from COVID-19. The CDR3 reads CASSLEGTDYNEQFF. The CDR3 coding sequence is TGTGCCAGCAGCTTAGAAGGGACTGATTACAATGAGCAGTTCTTC.